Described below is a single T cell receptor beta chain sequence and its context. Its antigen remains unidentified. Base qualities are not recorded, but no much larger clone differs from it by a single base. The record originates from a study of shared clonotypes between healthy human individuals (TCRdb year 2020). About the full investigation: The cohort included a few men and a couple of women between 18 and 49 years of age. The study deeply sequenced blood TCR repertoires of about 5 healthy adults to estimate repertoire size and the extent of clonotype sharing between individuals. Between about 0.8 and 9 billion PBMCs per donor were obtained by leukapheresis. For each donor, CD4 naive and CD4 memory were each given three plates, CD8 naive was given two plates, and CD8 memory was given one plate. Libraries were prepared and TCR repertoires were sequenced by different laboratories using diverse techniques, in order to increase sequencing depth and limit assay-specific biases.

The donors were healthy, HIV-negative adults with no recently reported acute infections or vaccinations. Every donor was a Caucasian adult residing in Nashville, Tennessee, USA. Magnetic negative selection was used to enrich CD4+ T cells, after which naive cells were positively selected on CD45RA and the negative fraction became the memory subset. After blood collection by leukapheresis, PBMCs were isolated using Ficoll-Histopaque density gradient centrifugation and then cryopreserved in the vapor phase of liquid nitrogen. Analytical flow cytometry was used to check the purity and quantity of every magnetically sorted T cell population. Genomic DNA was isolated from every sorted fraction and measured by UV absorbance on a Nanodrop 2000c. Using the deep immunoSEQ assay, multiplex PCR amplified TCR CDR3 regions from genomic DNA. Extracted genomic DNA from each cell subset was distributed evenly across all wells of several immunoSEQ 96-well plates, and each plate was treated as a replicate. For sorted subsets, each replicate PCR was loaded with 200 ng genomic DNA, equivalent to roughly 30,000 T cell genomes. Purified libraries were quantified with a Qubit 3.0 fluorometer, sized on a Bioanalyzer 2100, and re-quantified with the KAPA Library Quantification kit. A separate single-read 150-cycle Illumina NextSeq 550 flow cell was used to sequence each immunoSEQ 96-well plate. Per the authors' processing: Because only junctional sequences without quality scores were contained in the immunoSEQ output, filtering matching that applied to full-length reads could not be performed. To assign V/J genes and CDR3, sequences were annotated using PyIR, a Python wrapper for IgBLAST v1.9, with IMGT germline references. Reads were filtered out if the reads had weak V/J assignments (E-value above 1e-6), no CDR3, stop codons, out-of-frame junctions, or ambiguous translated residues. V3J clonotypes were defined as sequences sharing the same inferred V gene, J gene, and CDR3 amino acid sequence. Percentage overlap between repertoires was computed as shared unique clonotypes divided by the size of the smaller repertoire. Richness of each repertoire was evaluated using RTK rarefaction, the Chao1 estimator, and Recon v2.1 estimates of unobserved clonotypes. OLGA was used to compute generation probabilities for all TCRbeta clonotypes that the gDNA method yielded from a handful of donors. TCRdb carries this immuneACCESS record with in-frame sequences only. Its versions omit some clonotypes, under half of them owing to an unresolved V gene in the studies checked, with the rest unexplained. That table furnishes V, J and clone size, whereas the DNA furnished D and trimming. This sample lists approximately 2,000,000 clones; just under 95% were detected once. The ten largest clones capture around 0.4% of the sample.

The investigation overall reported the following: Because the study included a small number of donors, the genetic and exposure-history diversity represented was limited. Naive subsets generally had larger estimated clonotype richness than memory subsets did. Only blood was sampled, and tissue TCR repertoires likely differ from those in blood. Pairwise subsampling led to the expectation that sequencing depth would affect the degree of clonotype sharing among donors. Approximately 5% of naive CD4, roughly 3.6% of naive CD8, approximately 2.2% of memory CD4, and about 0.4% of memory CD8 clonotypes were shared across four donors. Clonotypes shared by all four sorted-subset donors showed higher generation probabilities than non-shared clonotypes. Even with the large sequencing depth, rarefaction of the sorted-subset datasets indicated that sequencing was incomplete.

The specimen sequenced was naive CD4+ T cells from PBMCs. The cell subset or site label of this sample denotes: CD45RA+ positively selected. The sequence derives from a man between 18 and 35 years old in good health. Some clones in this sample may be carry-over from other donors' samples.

For the CDR3, the sequence is CASTLTQHSLLGYTF. The DNA sequence is as follows: TGTGCCAGTACTCTGACCCAGCATTCGCTCCTCGGCTACACCTTC. The receptor chain draws on TRBV19 and TRBJ1-2, with the D gene not clear enough to name. Deletion took 7 bases off V and 8 bases off J, with a span of 23 bases between the germline ends. From cysteine to phenylalanine, the CDR3 is 15 amino acids long. The kept DNA is CDR3 alone, 45 bases in frame from the first base. For CDR1 and CDR2, the germline V gene (reference sequence) lists LNHDA and SQIVND.